This T cell receptor beta chain was profiled in a study of beta chain features in type 1 diabetes. Germline CDR1 is SGHNT and CDR2 is YYREEE (reference sequence). The CDR3 spans 13 residues. V lost 2 bases to trimming and J lost 3 bases, with 8 bases between them. Study results and limitations: Moderate but significant shortening of TCRB CDR3s was recorded in all four CD4+ subsets from Type 1 diabetes patients.

This clone was detected ten times or more. Its target is unknown. Expressed TCRB transcripts were sequenced because the entire RNA isolate underwent reverse transcription. Profiled with immunoSEQ multiplex PCR; TCRdb holds only in-frame clones, not every one. This sample yields over 150,000 clones, of which roughly 7.1% are seen a single time; approximately 0.87% belongs to the top ten. This clonotype originated in a woman aged 40-49 years with type 1 diabetes. The sequenced material came from central memory CD4+ T cells from blood. The chain carries TRBV5-4 and TRBJ1-1, with D uncertain. DNA of the CDR3: TGTGCCAGCAGCTTTCAGGAGGACACTGAAGCTTTCTTT. Its protein product is CASSFQEDTEAFF.